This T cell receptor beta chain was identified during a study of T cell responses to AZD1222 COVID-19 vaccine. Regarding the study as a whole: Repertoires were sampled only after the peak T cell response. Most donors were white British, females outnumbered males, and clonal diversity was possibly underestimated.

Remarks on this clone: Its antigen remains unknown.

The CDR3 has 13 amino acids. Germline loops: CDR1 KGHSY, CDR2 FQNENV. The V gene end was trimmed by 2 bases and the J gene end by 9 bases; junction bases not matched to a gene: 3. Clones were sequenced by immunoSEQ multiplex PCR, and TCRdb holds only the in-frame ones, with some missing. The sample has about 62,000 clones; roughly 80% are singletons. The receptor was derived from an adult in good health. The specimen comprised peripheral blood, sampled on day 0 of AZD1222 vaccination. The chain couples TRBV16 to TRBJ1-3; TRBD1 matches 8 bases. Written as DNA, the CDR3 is TGTGCCAGCAGCCAAGGACAGGGAGGCACCATATATTTT. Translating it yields CASSQGQGGTIYF.